Shown below are 18 T cell receptor beta chains from a single sample sequenced in a study of CD8 T cells in ankylosing spondylitis (dated by TCRdb to 2017 to 2019). Library construction relied on 5' RACE. Sequencing relied on an Illumina HiSeq 2500. The public reads were reanalyzed by TCRdb: fastp trimming at Q25, MiXCR alignment, in-frame beta chains only. Identical CDR3 proteins give one entry, which carries the most common genes and DNA. Here the sample has 300,000 to 350,000 distinct CDR3 sequences; around a tenth occur a single time. The ten largest clones take up roughly 9.2% of the sample. The sequenced material came from blood, either unsorted or a sorted T cell fraction (not recorded which). The source of these receptors is a female donor with ankylosing spondylitis or in good health (not recorded which).

V usage is TRBV29-1 and J usage is TRBJ2-1; D possibly corresponds to TRBD2 (6 bases). The ends were cut back, 7 bases at V and 6 bases at J, with 16 bases in the middle. CDR3 length: 13 residues. Germline V gene data show CDR1 as SQVTM and CDR2 as ANQGSEA. The CDR3 here is CSGGAGATNEQFF. The CDR3 bases are TGCAGCGGCGGGGCCGGGGCCACCAATGAGCAGTTCTTC.

Only a few counts were recorded for this clonotype. The chain joins TRBV5-1 to TRBJ2-7, with 8 bases identical to TRBD1. The V segment lost 2 bases and the J segment 2 bases; nucleotides outside the gene matches: 3. The length of the CDR3 is 14 residues. Germline V gene data show CDR1 as SGHRS and CDR2 as YFSETQ. The CDR3 is CASSFSQGAYEQYF. The CDR3 bases are TGCGCCAGCAGCTTTTCACAGGGGGCCTACGAGCAGTACTTC.

This clonotype was recorded many times. This chain links TRBV7-3 with TRBJ1-5; 10 bases fit TRBD1. CDR1 and CDR2 (germline): SGHTA, FQGTGA. V was pared by 3 bases and J by 8 bases, with 1 base of the junction left unmatched. This CDR3 region has 13 residues. CDR3 loop: CASSFGTGEPQHF. The CDR3 region has the DNA TGTGCCAGCAGCTTCGGGACAGGGGAGCCCCAGCATTTT.

This clonotype was detected a few times. The chain uses TRBV20-1 and TRBJ2-2, with D perhaps matching TRBD1 (6 bases). The germline CDR1 and CDR2 sequences are DFQATT and SNEGSKA (reference sequence). Trimming took 5 bases from V and 0 from J, leaving 7 bases between them. CDR3 length: 13 residues. In nucleotides, the CDR3 is TGCAGTGCTCGACAGGCGAACACCGGGGAGCTGTTTTTT. The encoded protein is CSARQANTGELFF.

In its sample, this clonotype was seen many times. V gene TRBV27 combines with J gene TRBJ1-6; D call uncertain. The germline gives CDR1 MNHEY, CDR2 SMNVEV (reference sequence). V was trimmed by 2 bases and J by 8 bases, leaving 10 bases between them. This CDR3 region has 14 residues. The CDR3 loop is CASSLLGWDSPLHF. CDR3 sequence (DNA): TGTGCCAGCAGTTTACTCGGGTGGGATTCACCCCTCCACTTT.

The chain joins TRBV7-9 to TRBJ2-1; either TRBD1 or TRBD2 may supply D (5 bases each). The ends were cut back, 5 bases at V and 8 bases at J, with 19 bases in the middle. The CDR3 is 15 residues long. Germline V gene data show CDR1 as SEHNR and CDR2 as FQNEAQ (reference sequence). The CDR3 loop reads CASSPRGGGLHEQFF. CDR3 nucleotides: TGTGCCAGCAGCCCAAGGGGTGGGGGTCTCCATGAGCAGTTCTTC.

This clonotype showed up many times. The chain joins TRBV20-1 to TRBJ2-3; TRBD1 or TRBD2 may be the D gene (5 bases each). Germline CDR1 and CDR2: DFQATT and SNEGSKA (reference sequence). The CDR3 runs to 10 residues. The germline V and J ends were trimmed by 0 bases and 14 bases, with 9 bases remaining between them. CDR3 in amino acids: CSAREGPAYF. CDR3 sequence (DNA): TGCAGTGCTAGAGAGGGACCCGCGTATTTT.

The chain employs TRBV11-3 and TRBJ1-2; D remains unclear. Germline CDR1 SGHNT, CDR2 YENEEA. The CDR3 is 15 amino acids. V lost 7 bases, J lost 8 bases, and 23 bases lay in between. CDR3 in DNA: TGTGCCAGCAACTGCGGGCTCCCCGGGTTAGGAGGCTACACCTTC. Protein: CASNCGLPGLGGYTF.

There are many counts of this clonotype. The J gene is TRBJ2-7, the V gene TRBV3-1; no clear D. The CDR3 runs to 12 residues. Germline lookup yields CDR1 LGHDT and CDR2 YNNKEL (reference sequence). With 3 bases removed from V and 4 bases from J, the gap between germline ends came to 7 bases. CDR3 residues: CASSQISYEQYF. Here the CDR3 DNA reads TGTGCCAGCAGCCAGATCTCGTACGAGCAGTACTTC.

This clonotype occurred a few times. This sequence joins TRBV12-3 or TRBV12-4 and TRBJ2-2; tentatively, D is TRBD1 (7 bases). Trimming removed 6 bases from V and 5 bases from J, with 10 bases in between. The CDR3 totals 13 residues. The CDR3 loop reads CASSRGDTGELFF. The DNA for the CDR3 is TGTGCCAGCAGCAGGGGGGATACCGGGGAGCTGTTTTTT.

This clonotype was counted ten times or more. As DNA, the CDR3 is TGCAGTGCGACGACAGGGGGAGGCACTGAAGCTTTCTTT. It codes for CSATTGGGTEAFF. This sequence joins TRBV20-1 and TRBJ1-1; 9 bases fit TRBD1. Looked up from germline, CDR1 is DFQATT and CDR2 is SNEGSKA (reference sequence). V trimming: 6 bases; J trimming: 4 bases; junction bases outside the gene matches: 6. The length of the CDR3 is 13 residues.

This clonotype was counted at least ten times. The chain is built from TRBV27 and TRBJ1-2, with a possible D match to TRBD1 (6 bases). Germline-derived CDR1 and CDR2 are MNHEY and SMNVEV (reference sequence). Trimming removed 4 bases at V and 3 bases at J, with 12 bases between. The CDR3 spans 14 residues. The CDR3 here is CASSSYRVDYGYTF. The DNA for the CDR3 is TGTGCCAGCAGTTCCTACAGGGTTGACTATGGCTACACCTTC.

The CDR3 DNA is TGTGCCAGCAGTTTCAAGGCCTTGGGTGGCTACACCTTC. Translated, it gives CASSFKALGGYTF. The rearrangement joins TRBV27 to TRBJ1-2; D is unresolved. Germline CDR1 is MNHEY and CDR2 is SMNVEV (reference sequence). The CDR3 consists of 13 residues. Trimming removed 3 bases at V and 7 bases at J, with 12 bases between.

This clonotype was recorded at least ten times. The rearrangement links TRBV12-3 or TRBV12-4 to TRBJ1-5, with D unresolved. Between the trimmed V and J ends, which lost 4 bases and 7 bases, there was a span of 14 bases. This CDR3 has 14 residues. The CDR3 DNA reads as TGTGCCAGCAGTTCTCAGGACCCCCGGCAGCCCCAGCATTTT. Amino acid sequence: CASSSQDPRQPQHF.

This clonotype was recorded at least ten times. The junction and the germline gene differ at one end; a read error may be behind it. The chain links TRBV12-3 or TRBV12-4 to TRBJ1-1; maybe TRBD1 (6 bases). The CDR3 loop spans 15 amino acids. CDR3 DNA sequence: TGTGCCAGCAGCCCTATTGGAGGAGGGGGAGGCGAAGGGCTCTTT. Translating it yields CASSPIGGGGGEGLF.

This clonotype was recorded many times. The genes are TRBV5-1 and TRBJ1-4; 11 bases fit TRBD1. Unmatched junction bases numbered 5, after V lost 0 bases and J lost 7 bases. The CDR3 is 16 amino acids. The germline V gene encodes CDR1 SGHRS and CDR2 YFSETQ. CDR3 sequence (DNA): TGCGCCAGCAGCTTGGGGACAGGGGGCGCTTCTGAAAAACTGTTTTTT. It codes for CASSLGTGGASEKLFF.

This clonotype occurred a few times. The rearrangement joins TRBV20-1 to TRBJ2-7; no clear D. Germline assignment: CDR1 DFQATT and CDR2 SNEGSKA (reference sequence). This CDR3 comprises 15 residues. V dropped 3 bases and J dropped 2 bases, with 17 bases sitting between them. CDR3 residues: CSAREGSRATYEQYF. Written as DNA, the CDR3 is TGCAGTGCTAGGGAAGGGTCACGGGCCACCTACGAGCAGTACTTC.

This clonotype was counted only a few times. The V gene is TRBV10-3, the J gene TRBJ1-5, with D uncertain. This CDR3 comprises 14 residues. Germline V CDR1 and CDR2: ENHRY, SYGVKD. Trimming stripped 2 bases from V and 2 bases from J, with 7 bases between. CDR3 coding DNA: TGTGCCATCAGTGAGACCCAAGGCAATCAGCCCCAGCATTTT. Translation gives CAISETQGNQPQHF.